This T cell receptor (beta chain) stems from a study of OX40 agonist ivuxolimab in advanced cancers. As for the study in general: Dosing consisted of intravenous ivuxolimab at 0.01 to 10 mg/kg every 2 weeks.

TCRdb keeps only in-frame clones here, not all; method: immunoSEQ multiplex PCR. The sample has roughly 30,000 clones; roughly 87% are singletons. Study-wide results and limits: In CD8+ T cells, expanded clones were on average more numerous than in CD4+.

As concerns this clone: Its cognate antigen is unknown.

The CDR3 spans 15 residues. CDR1 is SGDLS and CDR2 is YYNGEE in the germline V gene. Trimming cost V 0 bases and J 2 bases, with 11 bases left between them. The rearrangement uses TRBV9 and TRBJ1-1, with D maybe TRBD1 (6 bases). The sequence came from an adult with an advanced solid tumor such as melanoma, head and neck, liver or kidney cancer. This specimen consisted of CD4+ or CD8+ T cells sorted from blood, obtained in a trial of the OX40 agonist ivuxolimab. The DNA of the CDR3 is TGTGCCAGCAGCGTAGTTGGCAGGGGTAACACTGAAGCTTTCTTT. It yields the protein CASSVVGRGNTEAFF. The full variable domain, its missing parts supplied by reference TRBV9 and TRBJ1-1, is DSGVTQTPKHLITATGQRVTLRCSPRSGDLSVYWYQQSLDQGLQFLIQYYNGEERAKGNILERFSAQQFPDLHSELNLSSLELGDSALYFCASSVVGRGNTEAFFGQGTRLTVV.